The 15 T cell receptor beta chains in this list originate from one sample, sequenced in a study of vaccination effects on CD4 cells after COVID-19. Profiled with immunoSEQ multiplex PCR; TCRdb holds only in-frame clones, not every one. The table has just under 75,000 clones, about four fifths seen once. Antigens of these TCRs are unknown. Under the ViraFEST assay, PBMC were stimulated with viral peptide pools so that antigen-specific CD4+ T cells expanded. Sequencing was performed afterwards. Subsequent to a culture period of around 10 days, CD4+ T cells were isolated. Testing of the vaccine recipients showed negative nucleocapsid antibodies and no prior SARS-CoV-2 infection. The sample was CD4+ T cells from PBMCs cultured with HCoV-NL63 spike peptides, taken before COVID-19 vaccination. These TCRs come from a human donor who received a COVID-19 vaccine.

The chain uses TRBV4-3 and TRBJ1-2; possible D gene TRBD1, 5 bases. The CDR3 loop spans 15 amino acids. Trimming took off 1 base at V and 2 bases at J, with 11 bases between the two ends. Germline CDR1 and CDR2: LGHNA and YSLEER. This CDR3 is CASSQGRQLNYGYTF. The CDR3 DNA reads TGCGCCAGCAGCCAAGGGCGACAGCTAAACTATGGCTACACCTTC.

This clone was recorded a few times. The CDR3, as DNA: TGTGCCAGCAGTGTCTGGGGTTCCGTGAACACCGGGGAGCTGTTTTTT. It codes for CASSVWGSVNTGELFF. The chain links TRBV2 to TRBJ2-2; D is unclear. Trimming took 4 bases from V and 1 from J, leaving 13 bases between them. The germline V gene encodes CDR1 SNHLY and CDR2 FYNNEI. CDR3 length: 16 amino acids.

This clone showed up just a few times. The chain couples TRBV3-1 (or the pseudogene TRBV3-2) to TRBJ2-4, with 7 bases that match TRBD1. V shed 1 base, J shed 1 base, and the junction held 4 bases outside the gene matches. Looked up from germline, CDR1 is LGHDT and CDR2 is YNNKEL (reference sequence). The CDR3 runs to 16 residues. The CDR3 sequence: CASSQADRVAKNIQYF. As DNA, the CDR3 is TGTGCCAGCAGCCAAGCAGACAGGGTCGCCAAAAACATTCAGTACTTC.

V usage is TRBV7-2 and J usage is TRBJ2-3; D possibly corresponds to TRBD2 (5 bases). CDR1 and CDR2 from the germline V gene are SGHTA and FQGNSA. The CDR3 is 12 amino acids. Deletions cut 1 base from V and 9 bases from J, with 8 bases between. As DNA, the CDR3 is TGTGCCAGCAGCTTAGACCGGAGGACGCAGTATTTT. The encoded protein is CASSLDRRTQYF.

The chain links TRBV3-1 (or the pseudogene TRBV3-2) to TRBJ2-3; D not resolved. The ends were cut back, 4 bases at V and 4 bases at J, with 9 bases in the middle. CDR1 and CDR2 (germline): LGHDT, YNNKEL (reference sequence). The CDR3 has 13 residues. The CDR3 coding sequence is TGTGCCAGCAGCCGATCGGGCGCAGATACGCAGTATTTT. Protein product: CASSRSGADTQYF.

The genes are TRBV6-6 and TRBJ2-3, with D perhaps matching TRBD1 (5 bases). CDR3 length: 13 residues. Germline V gene lookup returns CDR1 MNHNY and CDR2 SVGAGI (reference sequence). Trimming shortened V by 3 bases and J by 4 bases, and 8 bases separated the two germline ends. CDR3 sequence reads: CASSYQGPDTQYF. Written as DNA, the CDR3 is TGTGCCAGCAGTTATCAGGGCCCAGATACGCAGTATTTT.

This chain connects TRBV7-9 to TRBJ1-6; TRBD1 might be the D (5 bases). Trimming left V 4 bases short and J 5 bases short, with 12 bases between. Germline V lookup: CDR1 SEHNR, CDR2 FQNEAQ (reference sequence). The CDR3 sequence is 15 residues long. The CDR3 spells CASSSRDGNNSPLHF. The CDR3 bases are TGTGCCAGCAGCTCCCGGGACGGCAATAATTCACCCCTCCACTTT.

The chain links TRBV9 to TRBJ2-3; the match to TRBD2 covers 7 bases. Trimming took 0 bases from V and 0 from J; bases not matched to a gene: 10. The CDR3 loop spans 18 amino acids. Germline CDR1 SGDLS, CDR2 YYNGEE. The CDR3 loop is CASSVDLGSGSSTDTQYF. CDR3 coding DNA: TGTGCCAGCAGCGTAGACCTTGGTAGCGGGTCTAGCACAGATACGCAGTATTTT.

CDR3 sequence: CASSGRFDSYEQYV. As DNA, the CDR3 is TGTGCCAGCAGCGGACGATTTGACTCCTACGAGCAGTACGTC. The chain joins TRBV5-5 to TRBJ2-7; D is ambiguous. V lost 4 bases, J lost 0 bases, and 11 bases lay in between. The germline CDR1 and CDR2 sequences are SGHKS and YYEKEE (reference sequence). This CDR3 contains 14 residues.

The chain is built from TRBV6-5 and TRBJ2-7; D possibly uses TRBD1 or TRBD2 (5 bases each). V dropped 6 bases and J dropped 3 bases, with 12 bases sitting between them. This CDR3 spans 13 amino acids. CDR1 MNHEY and CDR2 SVGAGI come from the germline V gene. The CDR3 here is CASRRGSFYEQYV. The CDR3 coding sequence is TGTGCCAGCAGGAGGGGTTCTTTCTACGAGCAGTACGTC.

This clone has just a few counts. The gene calls are TRBV2 and TRBJ1-2; weak D call: TRBD1 (5 bases). The CDR3 runs to 12 residues. Per germline, CDR1 SNHLY and CDR2 FYNNEI. Between the trimmed V and J ends, which lost 2 bases and 6 bases, there was a span of 7 bases. The CDR3 DNA sequence: TGTGCCAGCAGTGAATCGGGGGATGGCTACACCTTC. It encodes CASSESGDGYTF.

The rearrangement links TRBV4-1 to TRBJ2-3; 9 nucleotides align to TRBD1. Germline CDR1 is MGHRA and CDR2 is YSYEKL. This CDR3 comprises 16 residues. V lost 1 base, J lost 2 bases, and 4 bases stayed unmatched. In DNA, the CDR3 is TGCGCCAGCAGCCAAGTGGGGACAGGGAACACAGATACGCAGTATTTT. The encoded protein is CASSQVGTGNTDTQYF.

The genes are TRBV14 and TRBJ2-3; a weak D match, TRBD2 (5 bases). This CDR3 comprises 14 residues. V was trimmed by 3 bases and J by 1 base, leaving 8 bases between them. Germline-derived CDR1 and CDR2 are SGHDN and FVKESK. CDR3 sequence (DNA): TGTGCCAGCAGCCAGGGGAGCGGCACAGATACGCAGTATTTT. Translating gives CASSQGSGTDTQYF.

CDR3 in amino acids: CASGLMSANYGYTF. CDR3 DNA sequence: TGTGCCAGCGGCCTTATGTCAGCTAACTATGGCTACACCTTC. The V call is TRBV2, the J call TRBJ1-2; D is undetermined. Trimming stripped 8 bases from V and 0 bases from J, with 13 bases between. Per germline, CDR1 SNHLY and CDR2 FYNNEI. This CDR3 has 14 amino acids.

The gene calls are TRBV9 and TRBJ2-1; D not resolved. The germline V gene encodes CDR1 SGDLS and CDR2 YYNGEE. CDR3 length equals 15 residues. V gave up 0 bases and J gave up 5 bases, with 12 bases separating them. The DNA of the CDR3 is TGTGCCAGCAGCGTAGTATCTACCGCGAACAATGAGCAGTTCTTC. Its translation: CASSVVSTANNEQFF.